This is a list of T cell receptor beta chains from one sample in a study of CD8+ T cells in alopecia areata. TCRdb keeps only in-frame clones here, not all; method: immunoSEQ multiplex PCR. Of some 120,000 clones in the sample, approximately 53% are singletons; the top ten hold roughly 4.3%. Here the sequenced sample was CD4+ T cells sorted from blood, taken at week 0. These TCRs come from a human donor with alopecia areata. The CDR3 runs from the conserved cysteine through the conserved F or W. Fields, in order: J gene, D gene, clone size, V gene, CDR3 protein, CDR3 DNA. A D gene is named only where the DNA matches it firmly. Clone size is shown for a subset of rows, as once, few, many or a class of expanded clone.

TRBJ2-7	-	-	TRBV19	CATGGTASYEQYF	TGTGCCACCGGAGGGACAGCTTCCTACGAGCAGTACTTC
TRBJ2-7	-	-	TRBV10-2	CASSESLEPYYEQYF	TGCGCCAGCAGTGAGTCCCTTGAGCCCTACTACGAGCAGTACTTC
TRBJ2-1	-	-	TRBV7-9	CASSLREEGEQFF	TGTGCCAGCAGCTTACGAGAGGAGGGTGAGCAGTTCTTC
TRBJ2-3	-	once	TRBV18	CASSRAEDYTQYF	TGTGCCAGCTCACGGGCGGAGGATTATACGCAGTATTTT
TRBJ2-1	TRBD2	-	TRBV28	CASNPVLREGGNEQFF	TGTGCCAGCAACCCCGTTTTGCGGGAGGGAGGCAATGAGCAGTTCTTC
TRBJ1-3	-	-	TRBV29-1	CSAGGLGLGGNTIYF	TGCAGCGCCGGGGGACTGGGGCTCGGCGGAAACACCATATATTTT
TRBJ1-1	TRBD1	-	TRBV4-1	CASGHRGRGTEAFF	TGCGCCAGCGGCCACAGGGGGCGCGGCACTGAAGCTTTCTTT
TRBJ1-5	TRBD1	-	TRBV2	CASSPWTGWGNQPQHF	TGTGCCAGCAGTCCATGGACAGGGTGGGGCAATCAGCCCCAGCATTTT
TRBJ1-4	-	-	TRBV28	CASSFAGANEKLFF	TGTGCCAGCAGTTTCGCAGGGGCTAATGAAAAACTGTTTTTT
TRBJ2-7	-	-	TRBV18	CASSEGAGEQYF	TGTGCCAGCTCGGAGGGGGCAGGCGAGCAGTACTTC
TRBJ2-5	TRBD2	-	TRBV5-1	CASSLVGLAGASGETQYF	TGCGCCAGCAGCTTGGTGGGACTAGCGGGGGCGTCGGGAGAGACCCAGTACTTC
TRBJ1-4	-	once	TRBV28	CASSSQDTNEKLFF	TGTGCCAGCAGTTCTCAGGACACTAATGAAAAACTGTTTTTT
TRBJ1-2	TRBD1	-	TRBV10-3	CAISTDRGYGYTF	TGTGCCATCAGTACGGACAGGGGGTATGGCTACACCTTC
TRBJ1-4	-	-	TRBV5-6	CASSLEPTNEKLFF	TGTGCCAGCAGCTTGGAACCAACTAATGAAAAACTGTTTTTT
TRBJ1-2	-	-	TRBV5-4	CASSPTLGNYGYTF	TGTGCCAGCAGCCCCACATTGGGTAACTATGGCTACACCTTC
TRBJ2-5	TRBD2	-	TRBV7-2	CASSLVLLAGEETQYF	TGTGCCAGCAGCTTAGTTCTCCTAGCGGGAGAAGAGACCCAGTACTTC
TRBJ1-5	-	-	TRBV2	CASSLNQPQHF	TGTGCCAGCAGTCTGAATCAGCCCCAGCATTTT
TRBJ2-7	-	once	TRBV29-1	CSVRTGSYEQYF	TGCAGCGTTCGAACAGGATCCTACGAGCAGTACTTC
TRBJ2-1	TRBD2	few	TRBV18	CASSPGLAAFNEQFF	TGTGCCAGCTCACCCGGGCTAGCGGCGTTCAATGAGCAGTTCTTC
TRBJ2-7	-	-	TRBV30	CAWSPRMGDYEQYF	TGTGCCTGGAGCCCCCGGATGGGGGACTACGAGCAGTACTTC
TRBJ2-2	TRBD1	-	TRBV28	CASSFGDRGLGELFF	TGTGCCAGCAGTTTTGGGGACAGGGGTTTAGGGGAGCTGTTTTTT
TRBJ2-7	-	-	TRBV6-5	CASRVARGRTYEQYF	TGTGCCAGCAGAGTCGCCCGGGGAAGGACCTACGAGCAGTACTTC
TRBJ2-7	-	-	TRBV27	CASSGQLTYEQYF	TGTGCCAGCAGCGGACAACTAACCTACGAGCAGTACTTC
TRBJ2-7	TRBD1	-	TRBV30	CAWMKTGTGLYEQYF	TGTGCCTGGATGAAAACCGGGACAGGACTATACGAGCAGTACTTC
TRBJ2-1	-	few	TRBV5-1	CASTTGTSDNEQFF	TGCGCCAGCACCACGGGGACTTCGGACAATGAGCAGTTCTTC
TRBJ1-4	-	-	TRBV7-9	CASSLAQAEKLFF	TGTGCCAGCAGCTTAGCGCAGGCTGAAAAACTGTTTTTT
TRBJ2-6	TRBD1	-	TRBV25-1	CASSESPTGTGANVLTF	TGTGCCAGCAGTGAGAGCCCGACAGGGACTGGGGCCAACGTCCTGACTTTC
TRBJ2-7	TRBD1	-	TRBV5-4	CASSPGQGVKYEQYF	TGTGCCAGCAGCCCGGGACAGGGGGTAAAGTACGAGCAGTACTTC
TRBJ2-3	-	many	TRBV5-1	CASSGTGAGDTQYF	TGCGCCAGCAGCGGGACCGGGGCGGGAGATACGCAGTATTTT
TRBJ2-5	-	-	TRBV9	CASSAGSLETQYF	TGTGCCAGCAGCGCCGGGAGTTTGGAGACCCAGTACTTC
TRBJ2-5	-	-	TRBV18	CASSPRAAETQYF	TGTGCCAGCTCACCCAGGGCGGCGGAGACCCAGTACTTC
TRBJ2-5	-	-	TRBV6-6	CASSPRDKETQYF	TGTGCCAGCAGTCCTCGGGACAAAGAGACCCAGTACTTC
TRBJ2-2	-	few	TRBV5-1	CASSGGRGTGELFF	TGCGCCAGCAGCGGGGGACGGGGCACCGGGGAGCTGTTTTTT
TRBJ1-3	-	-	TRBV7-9	CASSATGFSGNTIYF	TGTGCCAGCAGCGCTACAGGGTTCTCTGGAAACACCATATATTTT
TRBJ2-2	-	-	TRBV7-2	CASSLVAGTGELFF	TGTGCCAGCAGCCTTGTGGCGGGCACCGGGGAGCTGTTTTTT
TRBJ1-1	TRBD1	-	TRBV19	CASRDRGMNTEAFF	TGTGCCAGTAGAGACAGGGGCATGAACACTGAAGCTTTCTTT
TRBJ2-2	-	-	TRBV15	CATSRTKGSYTGELFF	TGTGCCACCAGCAGAACAAAAGGGAGCTACACCGGGGAGCTGTTTTTT
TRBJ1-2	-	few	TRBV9	CASSDSGRAGYTF	TGTGCCAGCAGCGACTCAGGTCGAGCTGGCTACACCTTC
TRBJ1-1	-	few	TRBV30	CAWNPRGNTEAFF	TGTGCCTGGAACCCCCGGGGGAACACTGAAGCTTTCTTT